The 26 T cell receptor beta chains in this list originate from one sample, sequenced in a study of spatial heterogeneity in lung cancer. Stated time point: sample taken at primary tumor resection. Each CDR3 protein is one row after TCRdb ran MiXCR on the 5' RACE reads. Seen here are more than 35,000 distinct CDR3 sequences, around 5.2% observed once, and the top ten hold roughly 27%. The material sequenced was PBMCs, taken at surgery. The receptors were sampled from a female donor with early-stage non-small cell lung cancer.

The chain combines TRBV20-1 with TRBJ2-1; 12 positions agree with TRBD2. The ends lost 0 bases at V and 4 bases at J; junction bases unmatched: 10. Germline V lookup: CDR1 DFQATT, CDR2 SNEGSKA (reference sequence). This CDR3 is 18 amino acids long. The CDR3: CSARDDRQLAGGYNEQFF. DNA for the CDR3: TGCAGTGCTAGAGATGATCGACAGCTAGCGGGGGGGTACAATGAGCAGTTCTTC.

This clonotype was seen many times. The rearrangement uses TRBV28 and TRBJ2-3; either TRBD1 or TRBD2 may supply D (5 bases each). This CDR3 contains 16 residues. V gave up 3 bases and J gave up 1 base, with 14 bases separating them. From germline, CDR1 is MDHEN and CDR2 SYDVKM. The CDR3 DNA sequence: TGTGCCAGCAGTTTTTCGGGGTTGGGGGGCACAGATACGCAGTATTTT. Translating gives CASSFSGLGGTDTQYF.

The rearrangement links TRBV20-1 to TRBJ2-7; D call uncertain. The CDR3 is made up of 13 amino acids. The V gene's germline CDR1 is DFQATT and CDR2 SNEGSKA (reference sequence). The V and J ends lost 1 base and 3 bases respectively, with 10 bases between them. This chain's CDR3 is CSARGARYYEQYF. The CDR3 coding sequence is TGCAGTGCTAGAGGGGCGCGGTACTACGAGCAGTACTTC.

In this sample, this clonotype turned up many times. The chain has TRBV9 and TRBJ2-7; TRBD2 matches 8 bases. The germline V gene encodes CDR1 SGDLS and CDR2 YYNGEE. The CDR3 contains 14 residues. The V and J ends lost 4 bases and 5 bases, in that order; junction bases with no gene match: 8. CDR3 sequence reads: CASSSSGGGHEQYF. CDR3 bases: TGTGCCAGCAGCTCATCCGGGGGGGGGCACGAGCAGTACTTC.

This clonotype has a count of ten or more. The rearrangement links TRBV27 to TRBJ2-4; TRBD2 might be the D (5 bases). The CDR3 is made up of 15 amino acids. Deletions cut 4 bases from V and 2 bases from J, with 12 bases between. Germline CDR1 is MNHEY and CDR2 is SMNVEV (reference sequence). The chain's CDR3 is CASSYTRGTKNIQYF. The DNA of the CDR3 is TGTGCCAGCAGTTATACCCGGGGTACCAAAAACATTCAGTACTTC.

Many counts were recorded for this clonotype. The chain links TRBV7-9 to TRBJ1-6; no firm D call. In germline, CDR1 is SEHNR, CDR2 FQNEAQ (reference sequence). V lost 5 bases to trimming and J lost 14 bases, with 19 bases between them. This CDR3 is 14 amino acids long. Here the CDR3 DNA reads TGTGCCAGCAGCCCCCTGGGTCTCGCGGAGGCCCTCCACTTT. It codes for CASSPLGLAEALHF. Full variable domain (missing parts from reference TRBV7-9 and TRBJ1-6): DTGVSQNPRHKITKRGQNVTFRCDPISEHNRLYWYRQTLGQGPEFLTYFQNEAQLEKSRLLSDRFSAERPKGSFSTLEIQRTEQGDSAMYLCASSPLGLAEALHFGNGTRLTVT.

This clonotype was observed many times. This chain connects TRBV10-3 to TRBJ2-7; D perhaps matches TRBD2 (6 bases). V lost 6 bases to trimming and J lost 0 bases, with 15 bases between them. From germline, CDR1 is ENHRY and CDR2 SYGVKD. The CDR3 is made up of 15 amino acids. The CDR3, as DNA: TGTGCCATCAGAGGCGGGACCGCGAGCTCCTACGAGCAGTACTTC. Translation: CAIRGGTASSYEQYF.

Many counts were recorded for this clonotype. The chain has TRBV9 and TRBJ1-6; possibly TRBD1 for D (5 bases). This CDR3 is 14 amino acids long. The germline gives CDR1 SGDLS, CDR2 YYNGEE. V dropped 3 bases and J dropped 5 bases, with 9 bases sitting between them. The CDR3 nucleotides read TGTGCCAGCAGCGCGGGGCTAGATAATTCACCCCTCCACTTT. It is translated as CASSAGLDNSPLHF.

This clonotype was recorded at least ten times. The genes are TRBV5-1 and TRBJ1-3; D gene uncertain. This CDR3 comprises 15 residues. Germline CDR1 SGHRS, CDR2 YFSETQ. V lost 4 bases, J lost 4 bases, and 15 bases lay in between. The CDR3 is CASSLGSHEGNTIYF. Written as DNA, the CDR3 is TGCGCCAGCAGCCTTGGTTCTCACGAGGGAAACACCATATATTTT.

This clonotype was seen a few times. The chain joins TRBV7-9 to TRBJ1-4; D is uncertain. V was pared by 5 bases and J by 5 bases, with 15 bases between. This CDR3 comprises 15 residues. Looked up from germline, CDR1 is SEHNR and CDR2 is FQNEAQ (reference sequence). The CDR3 bases are TGTGCCAGCAGCCCGGTCTATGAGGAAAATGAAAAACTGTTTTTT. Translating it yields CASSPVYEENEKLFF. The full variable domain, its missing parts supplied by reference TRBV7-9 and TRBJ1-4, is DTGVSQNPRHKITKRGQNVTFRCDPISEHNRLYWYRQTLGQGPEFLTYFQNEAQLEKSRLLSDRFSAERPKGSFSTLEIQRTEQGDSAMYLCASSPVYEENEKLFFGSGTQLSVL.

This clonotype has at least ten counts. The rearrangement joins TRBV10-3 to TRBJ1-2; 11 positions agree with TRBD1. The CDR3 is 13 amino acids. V was pared by 9 bases and J by 8 bases, with 8 bases of the junction left unmatched. Germline V gene lookup returns CDR1 ENHRY and CDR2 SYGVKD. The CDR3 bases are TGTGCCATTGCCAAGGACAGGGGGCTCGGCTACACCTTC. Residues: CAIAKDRGLGYTF.

This clonotype has only a few counts. The junction and the germline gene differ at one end; a read error may be behind it. This chain joins TRBV18 and TRBJ2-7; 8 bases are a match to TRBD2. This CDR3 region has 16 residues. Germline CDR1 and CDR2: KGHSH and LQKENI. In nucleotides, the CDR3 is TGTGCCAGCCCACCACCCGGGGGGGCCCGTTTAGCCGAGCAGTACTTC. Translating gives CASPPPGGARLAEQYF.

There are a few counts of this clonotype. The chain carries TRBV7-8 and TRBJ1-1; D uncertain. Germline V gene data show CDR1 as SGHVS and CDR2 as FQNEAQ. The V end was cut by 5 bases, the J end by 3 bases, with 4 bases between. The CDR3 sequence is 11 residues long. The CDR3 nucleotides read TGTGCCAGCAGCCGGGACACTGAAGCTTTCTTT. This translates into CASSRDTEAFF.

This clonotype has at least ten counts. This chain connects TRBV4-2 to TRBJ2-2; D is unclear. Germline CDR1 is LGHNA and CDR2 is YNFKEQ. Trimming left V 0 bases short and J 6 bases short, with 17 bases between. This CDR3 is 17 amino acids long. The CDR3 region has the DNA TGTGCCAGCAGCCAAGAGTCGGTAATAGTTGGAGCCGGGGAGCTGTTTTTT. This encodes CASSQESVIVGAGELFF.

This clonotype appeared many times. V gene TRBV10-3 combines with J gene TRBJ2-7; a possible D gene is TRBD2 (5 bases). Germline V lookup: CDR1 ENHRY, CDR2 SYGVKD. The CDR3 length is 15 residues. Trimming removed 0 bases at V and 3 bases at J, with 12 bases between. The CDR3 nucleotides are TGTGCCATCAGTGAGTCTGTGTTGGCGGGCTACGAGCAGTACTTC. Translation gives CAISESVLAGYEQYF.

The chain links TRBV2 to TRBJ2-1; maybe TRBD1 (5 bases). Deletions cut 4 bases from V and 6 bases from J, with 16 bases between. The CDR3 spans 15 residues. Germline V CDR1 and CDR2: SNHLY, FYNNEI. The CDR3 sequence: CASSGGSGRVNEQFF. The CDR3 nucleotides read TGTGCCAGCAGTGGTGGGTCTGGCAGGGTCAATGAGCAGTTCTTC.

The sample holds many counts of this clonotype. The rearrangement joins TRBV28 to TRBJ2-7; 8 nucleotides line up with TRBD1. V dropped 5 bases and J dropped 7; count of bases not matched to a gene: 10. This CDR3 region has 14 residues. Germline CDR1 MDHEN, CDR2 SYDVKM. The CDR3 DNA follows: TGTGCCAGCAGTCCACGGACAGGGTACCATGAGCAGTACTTC. Translating gives CASSPRTGYHEQYF.

This clonotype was detected many times. The gene calls are TRBV9 and TRBJ1-6, with 7 bases aligning to TRBD1. Germline lookup yields CDR1 SGDLS and CDR2 YYNGEE. The CDR3 is 13 residues long. The trim removed 4 bases at V and 6 bases at J, leaving 1 base unmatched. DNA for the CDR3: TGTGCCAGCAGCCGGGACAGTAATTCACCCCTCCACTTT. It yields the protein CASSRDSNSPLHF. The full variable domain, in which reference TRBV9 and TRBJ1-6 provide the parts outside the CDR3, is DSGVTQTPKHLITATGQRVTLRCSPRSGDLSVYWYQQSLDQGLQFLIQYYNGEERAKGNILERFSAQQFPDLHSELNLSSLELGDSALYFCASSRDSNSPLHFGNGTRLTVT.

This clonotype was found many times. V gene TRBV6-1 combines with J gene TRBJ1-2; possibly TRBD1 for D (6 bases). This CDR3 is built from 14 residues. CDR1 and CDR2 (germline): MNHNS, SASEGT. The V end was cut by 2 bases, the J end by 7 bases, with 14 bases between. The CDR3 region has the DNA TGTGCCAGCAGTGAACTTAGGTTGACAGGTGGCTACACCTTC. Translated: CASSELRLTGGYTF.

At least ten counts were recorded for this clonotype. The J gene is TRBJ2-2, the V gene TRBV20-1; possibly TRBD1 or TRBD2 for D (5 bases each). The CDR3 runs 14 residues. CDR1 is DFQATT and CDR2 is SNEGSKA in the germline V gene (reference sequence). Trimming shortened V by 0 bases and J by 8 bases, and 13 bases separated the two germline ends. CDR3 sequence (DNA): TGCAGTGCTAGAGATCCGGGGCCTGAGGGGGAGCTGTTTTTT. Protein sequence: CSARDPGPEGELFF.

This clonotype has a count of ten or more. The gene calls are TRBV6-2 or TRBV6-3 and TRBJ1-1; 8 nucleotides match TRBD1. The length of the CDR3 is 13 residues. V lost 4 bases and J lost 4; bases outside the gene matches: 2. CDR1 MNHEY and CDR2 SVGEGT come from the germline V gene. The DNA of the CDR3 is TGTGCCAGCAGTTGGACAGGGCCCACTGAAGCTTTCTTT. It translates to CASSWTGPTEAFF.

A few counts support this clonotype. J is TRBJ2-4 and V is TRBV7-3, with a weak D call TRBD2 (6 bases). Germline-derived CDR1 and CDR2 are SGHTA and FQGTGA. CDR3 size: 14 residues. Trimming took 3 bases from V and 3 from J, leaving 9 bases between them. The CDR3 DNA is TGTGCCAGCAGCTTTGGAGGGGACAAAAACATTCAGTACTTC. Residues: CASSFGGDKNIQYF.

There are many counts of this clonotype. The chain has TRBV29-1 and TRBJ2-7, with 11 bases fitting TRBD2. Trimming cost V 2 bases and J 1 base; bases outside gene matches: 4. Per germline, CDR1 SQVTM and CDR2 ANQGSEA. This CDR3 has 15 residues. CDR3 protein: CSVETLAGGSYEQYF. The CDR3 bases are TGCAGCGTTGAAACCCTAGCGGGGGGATCCTACGAGCAGTACTTC.

The rearrangement uses TRBV4-1 and TRBJ2-6; tentatively, D is TRBD1 or TRBD2 (5 bases each). V gave up 1 base and J gave up 4 bases, with 14 bases separating them. Germline CDR1 MGHRA, CDR2 YSYEKL. This CDR3 comprises 17 residues. The CDR3 spells CASSQVSGLPGANVLTF. The CDR3 nucleotides read TGCGCCAGCAGCCAAGTTTCGGGGCTCCCGGGGGCCAACGTCCTGACTTTC.

The chain couples TRBV20-1 to TRBJ1-5; D is undetermined. Looked up from germline, CDR1 is DFQATT and CDR2 is SNEGSKA (reference sequence). The CDR3 extends over 11 amino acids. The V gene lost 6 bases and the J gene lost 9 bases, with 12 bases spanning the gap. The CDR3 here is CSAPFSGPQHF. CDR3 DNA sequence: TGCAGTGCCCCCTTCTCGGGGCCCCAGCATTTT.

The table lists this clonotype with a few counts. V is TRBV5-5 and J is TRBJ2-7; 7 bases are a match to TRBD1. This CDR3 has 15 amino acids. The V gene end was trimmed by 0 bases and the J gene end by 2 bases; junction bases not matched to a gene: 5. The germline gives CDR1 SGHKS, CDR2 YYEKEE (reference sequence). This CDR3 reads CASSLGPGQPYEQYF. The DNA for the CDR3 is TGTGCCAGCAGCTTGGGGCCGGGACAGCCCTACGAGCAGTACTTC.